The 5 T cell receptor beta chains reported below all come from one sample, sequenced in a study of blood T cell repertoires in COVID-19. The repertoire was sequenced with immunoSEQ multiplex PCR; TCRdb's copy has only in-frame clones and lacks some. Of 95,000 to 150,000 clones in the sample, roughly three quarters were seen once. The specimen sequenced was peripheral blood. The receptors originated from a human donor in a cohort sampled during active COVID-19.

The CDR3 DNA reads TGCGCCAGCAGCGGGACAGGGGGCGTTACGCAGTATTTT. It translates to CASSGTGGVTQYF. The V and J genes are TRBV5-1 and TRBJ2-3; TRBD1 matches 12 bases. This CDR3 has 13 residues. The junction had 2 bases not matched to a gene; V was cut back by 4 bases and J by 8 bases. Germline V gives CDR1 SGHRS, CDR2 YFSETQ. The full variable domain, its missing parts supplied by reference TRBV5-1 and TRBJ2-3, is KAGVTQTPRYLIKTRGQQVTLSCSPISGHRSVSWYQQTPGQGLQFLFEYFSETQRNKGNFPGRFSGRQFSNSRSEMNVSTLELGDSALYLCASSGTGGVTQYFGPGTRLTVL.

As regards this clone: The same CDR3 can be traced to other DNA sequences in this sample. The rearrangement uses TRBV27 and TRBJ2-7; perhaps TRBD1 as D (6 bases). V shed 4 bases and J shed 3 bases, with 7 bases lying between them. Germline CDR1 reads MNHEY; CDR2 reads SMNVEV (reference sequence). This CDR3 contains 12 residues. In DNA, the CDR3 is TGTGCCAGCAGTTCGGACAGCTACGAGCAGTACTTC. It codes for CASSSDSYEQYF.

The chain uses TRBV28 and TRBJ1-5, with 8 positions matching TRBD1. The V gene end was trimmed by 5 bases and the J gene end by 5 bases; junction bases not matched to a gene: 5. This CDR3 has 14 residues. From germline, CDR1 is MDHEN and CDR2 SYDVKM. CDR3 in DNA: TGTGCCAGCAGTCCCCGACAGGGGTATCAGCCCCAGCATTTT. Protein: CASSPRQGYQPQHF.

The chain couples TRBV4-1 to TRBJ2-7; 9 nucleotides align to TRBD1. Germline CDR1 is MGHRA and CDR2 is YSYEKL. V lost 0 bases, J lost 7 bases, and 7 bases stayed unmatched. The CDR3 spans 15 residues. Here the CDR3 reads CASSQENRGRGEQYF. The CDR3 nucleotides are TGCGCCAGCAGCCAAGAAAACAGGGGGCGAGGAGAGCAGTACTTC.

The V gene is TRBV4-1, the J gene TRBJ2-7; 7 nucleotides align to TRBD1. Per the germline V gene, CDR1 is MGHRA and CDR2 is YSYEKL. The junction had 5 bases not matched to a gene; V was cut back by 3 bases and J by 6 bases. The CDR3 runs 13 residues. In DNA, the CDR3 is TGCGCCAGCAGCCAGGTTACAGGGGTCGAGCAGTACTTC. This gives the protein CASSQVTGVEQYF.